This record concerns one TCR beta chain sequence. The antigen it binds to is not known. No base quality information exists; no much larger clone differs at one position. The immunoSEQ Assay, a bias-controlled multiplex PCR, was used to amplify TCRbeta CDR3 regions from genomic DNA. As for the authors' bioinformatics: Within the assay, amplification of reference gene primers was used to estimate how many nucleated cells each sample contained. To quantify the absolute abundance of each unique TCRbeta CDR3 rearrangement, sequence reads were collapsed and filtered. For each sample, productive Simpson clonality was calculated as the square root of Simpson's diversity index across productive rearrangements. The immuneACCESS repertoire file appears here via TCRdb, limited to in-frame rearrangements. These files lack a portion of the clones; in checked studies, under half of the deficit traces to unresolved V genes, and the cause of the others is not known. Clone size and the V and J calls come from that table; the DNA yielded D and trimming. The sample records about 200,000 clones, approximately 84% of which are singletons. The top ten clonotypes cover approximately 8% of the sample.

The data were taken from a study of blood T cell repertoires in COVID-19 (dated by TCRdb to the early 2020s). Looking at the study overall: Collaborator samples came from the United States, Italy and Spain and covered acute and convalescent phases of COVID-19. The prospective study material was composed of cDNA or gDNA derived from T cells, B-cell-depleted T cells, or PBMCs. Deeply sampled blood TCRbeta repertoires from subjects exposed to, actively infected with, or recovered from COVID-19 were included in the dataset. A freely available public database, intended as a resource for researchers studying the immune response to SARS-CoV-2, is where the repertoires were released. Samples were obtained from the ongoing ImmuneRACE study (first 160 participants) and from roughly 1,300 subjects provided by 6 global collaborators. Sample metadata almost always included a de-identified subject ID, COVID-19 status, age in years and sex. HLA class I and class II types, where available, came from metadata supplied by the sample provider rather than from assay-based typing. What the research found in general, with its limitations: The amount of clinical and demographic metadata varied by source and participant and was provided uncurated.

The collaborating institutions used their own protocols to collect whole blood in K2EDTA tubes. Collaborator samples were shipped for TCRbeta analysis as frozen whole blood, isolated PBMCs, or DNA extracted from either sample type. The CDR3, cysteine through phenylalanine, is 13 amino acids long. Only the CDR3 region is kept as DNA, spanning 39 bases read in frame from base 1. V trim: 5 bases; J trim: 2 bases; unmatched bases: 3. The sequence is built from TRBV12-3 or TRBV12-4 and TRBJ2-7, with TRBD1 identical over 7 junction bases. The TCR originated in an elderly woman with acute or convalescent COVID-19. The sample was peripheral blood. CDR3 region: CASSKGTAYEQYF. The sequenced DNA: TGTGCCAGCAGTAAGGGGACAGCCTACGAGCAGTACTTC.